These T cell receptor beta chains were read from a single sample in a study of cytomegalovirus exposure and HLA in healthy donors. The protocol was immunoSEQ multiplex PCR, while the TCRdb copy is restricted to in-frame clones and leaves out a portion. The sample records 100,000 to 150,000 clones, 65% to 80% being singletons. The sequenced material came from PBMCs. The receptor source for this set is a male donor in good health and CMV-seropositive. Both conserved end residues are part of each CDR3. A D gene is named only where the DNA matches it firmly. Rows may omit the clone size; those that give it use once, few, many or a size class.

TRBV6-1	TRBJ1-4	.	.	CASRRRQLNEKLFF	TGTGCCAGCAGACGGAGACAGCTGAATGAAAAACTGTTTTTT
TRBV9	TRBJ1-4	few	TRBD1	CASSRGQLNEKLFF	TGTGCCAGCAGCCGGGGACAGCTTAATGAAAAACTGTTTTTT
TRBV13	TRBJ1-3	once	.	CASSLTRNSGNTIYF	TGTGCCAGCAGCCTCACCAGGAACTCTGGAAACACCATATATTTT
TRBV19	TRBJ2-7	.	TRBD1	CASTDRGYEQYF	TGTGCCAGTACGGACAGGGGTTACGAGCAGTACTTC
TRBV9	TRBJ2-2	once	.	CASSVVPTGLNTGELFF	TGTGCCAGCAGCGTAGTCCCAACAGGCTTGAACACCGGGGAGCTGTTTTTT
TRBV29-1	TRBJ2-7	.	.	CSARLIFSYEQYF	TGCAGCGCCCGACTCATTTTCTCCTACGAGCAGTACTTC
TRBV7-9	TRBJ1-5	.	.	CASSLVGGGQPQHF	TGTGCCAGCAGCTTAGTGGGGGGGGGTCAGCCCCAGCATTTT
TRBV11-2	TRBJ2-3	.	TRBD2	CASSPGIIRTSGHRSYF	TGTGCCAGCAGCCCCGGAATAATACGGACTAGCGGTCACAGATCGTATTTT
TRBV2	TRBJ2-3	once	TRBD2	CATSLPLGLAGPKGATDTQYF	TGTGCCACCTCTCTTCCTTTAGGACTAGCGGGACCTAAAGGGGCCACAGATACGCAGTATTTT
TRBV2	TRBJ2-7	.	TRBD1	CASRDRGTYEQYF	TGTGCCAGCCGGGACAGAGGAACTTACGAGCAGTACTTC
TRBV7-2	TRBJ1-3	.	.	CASSLDTGSGNTIYF	TGTGCCAGCAGCTTAGACACGGGATCTGGAAACACCATATATTTT
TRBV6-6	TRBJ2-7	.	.	CASSNQGEQYF	TGTGCCAGCAGTAACCAGGGAGAGCAGTACTTC
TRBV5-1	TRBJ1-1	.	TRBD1	CASGRDRGLRSEAFF	TGCGCCAGCGGCCGGGACAGGGGGCTCCGGTCTGAAGCTTTCTTT